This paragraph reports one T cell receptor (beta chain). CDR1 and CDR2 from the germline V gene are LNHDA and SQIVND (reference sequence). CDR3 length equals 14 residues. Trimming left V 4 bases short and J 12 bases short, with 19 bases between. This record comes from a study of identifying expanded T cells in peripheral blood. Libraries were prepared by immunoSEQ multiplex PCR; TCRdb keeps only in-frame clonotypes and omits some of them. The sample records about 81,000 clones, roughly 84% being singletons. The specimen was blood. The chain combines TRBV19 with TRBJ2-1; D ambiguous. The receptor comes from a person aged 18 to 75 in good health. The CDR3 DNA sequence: TGTGCCAGTAGTAGAATGACCAACTCCATAGGGCAGTTCTTC. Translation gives CASSRMTNSIGQFF. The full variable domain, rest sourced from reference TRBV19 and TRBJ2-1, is DGGITQSPKYLFRKEGQNVTLSCEQNLNHDAMYWYRQDPGQGLRLIYYSQIVNDFQKGDIAEGYSVSREKKESFPLTVTSAQKNPTAFYLCASSRMTNSIGQFFGPGTRLTVL.